Listed below are T cell receptor beta chains from one sample, sequenced in a study of a mutant IDH1 vaccine in newly diagnosed glioma. The table came from immunoSEQ multiplex PCR; TCRdb's copy has only in-frame clones and leaves some out. The table lists roughly 69,000 clones, 70% to 90% of them singletons. No antigen has been assigned to these receptors. Sequences were derived from PBMCs, sampled from a glioma patient whose treatment included an IDH1 peptide vaccine. These receptors came from a man aged 25-45 years with glioma. The CDR3 runs from the conserved cysteine through the conserved F or W. A D gene is named only where the DNA matches it firmly. Size is stated for part of the rows, as once, few or many counts, or as a class when the clone is expanded.

size,J,D,length,V,DNA,CDR3
.,TRBJ2-7,TRBD2,14,TRBV2,TGTGCCAGCAGGGTCCGGGAGGACCATTACGAGCAGTACTTC,CASRVREDHYEQYF
.,TRBJ2-7,.,11,TRBV5-1,TGCGCCAGCCGCCTAGGTAACGAGCAGTACTTC,CASRLGNEQYF
.,TRBJ1-2,.,14,TRBV5-6,TGTGCCAGCAGCTTTATAAGGGAACACTATGGCTACACCTTC,CASSFIREHYGYTF
.,TRBJ1-2,.,11,TRBV10-3,TGTGCCATCAGTGAGAGGAGGGGCTACACCTTC,CAISERRGYTF
.,TRBJ2-2,TRBD2,16,TRBV9,TGTGCCAGCAGCATCCCTAGCGGGGCGAGCACCGGGGAGCTGTTTTTT,CASSIPSGASTGELFF
.,TRBJ1-3,.,15,TRBV13,TGTGCCAGCAGCTCTGGGGGGAAAGTTGGAAACACCATATATTTT,CASSSGGKVGNTIYF
.,TRBJ2-3,.,12,TRBV18,TGTGCCAGCTCCCCTGGCACCGGTCCGCAGTATTTT,CASSPGTGPQYF
few,TRBJ1-4,.,13,TRBV29-1,TGCAGCGTTGAAGTTGGCAGCTCCGGTCAACTGTTTTTT,CSVEVGSSGQLFF
few,TRBJ2-1,TRBD2,15,TRBV10-3,TGTGCCATCAGCGTAGCGGGGGGGATTGGAAATGAGCAGTTCTTC,CAISVAGGIGNEQFF
.,TRBJ2-3,.,16,TRBV6-6,TGTGCCAGCAGTCCCCCTCCGGGGGCGAGCACAGATACGCAGTATTTT,CASSPPPGASTDTQYF
.,TRBJ1-4,TRBD1,17,TRBV30,TGTGCCTGGAGTGCGGGACAGGGGAGAAACACTAATGAAAAACTGTTTTTT,CAWSAGQGRNTNEKLFF
.,TRBJ2-5,.,11,TRBV30,TGTGCCTGGGGCGATTCAGGGACCCAGTACTTC,CAWGDSGTQYF
.,TRBJ2-7,.,13,TRBV7-9,TGTGCCAGCAGCTTATTAGGGGTCTACGAGCAGTACTTC,CASSLLGVYEQYF
.,TRBJ2-2,TRBD2,15,TRBV6-6,TGTGCCAGCAGTCGGACTAGCGGGGGGGCCGGGGAGCTGTTTTTT,CASSRTSGGAGELFF
medium-sized,TRBJ1-4,.,17,TRBV13,TGTGCCAGCAGTCTTAGCGGGGGGGTAGATACTAATGAAAAACTGTTTTTT,CASSLSGGVDTNEKLFF
.,TRBJ1-2,.,14,TRBV28,TGTGCCAGCAGCCGGACAGTCAATAACTATGGCTACACCTTC,CASSRTVNNYGYTF
.,TRBJ2-1,.,16,TRBV7-8,TGTGCCAGCACCCTAGAACCGGGGCTCTCCTACAATGAGCAGTTCTTC,CASTLEPGLSYNEQFF
.,TRBJ1-2,.,15,TRBV5-6,TGTGCCAGCAGCTTAACAAAACGGACAGCCTATGGCTACACCTTC,CASSLTKRTAYGYTF
.,TRBJ1-6,.,14,TRBV7-2,TGTGCCAGCAGCTTAGAATCGACAGTTTCACCCCTCCACTTT,CASSLESTVSPLHF
once,TRBJ2-3,.,14,TRBV5-4,TGTGCCAGCAGTTTGGTGCGGTACACAGATACGCAGTATTTT,CASSLVRYTDTQYF
.,TRBJ2-1,.,15,TRBV27,TGTGCCAGCAGTTTGTCAGGGGAGGGGTACAATGAGCAGTTCTTC,CASSLSGEGYNEQFF
.,TRBJ1-4,TRBD1,14,TRBV2,TGTGCCAGCAGGACAGGGAGTGTGAATGAAAAACTGTTTTTT,CASRTGSVNEKLFF
.,TRBJ1-2,.,14,TRBV9,TGTGCCAGCAGCGTAGATTGGGGGGACTATGGCTACACCTTC,CASSVDWGDYGYTF
.,TRBJ1-1,TRBD1,15,TRBV5-4,TGTGCCAGCAGCCCTAATAACAGGGGTTGGACTGAAGCTTTCTTT,CASSPNNRGWTEAFF
.,TRBJ2-1,.,15,TRBV5-1,TGCGCCAGCAGCCTCACTTCGAGCTCCTACAATGAGCAGTTCTTC,CASSLTSSSYNEQFF
.,TRBJ1-4,TRBD1,15,TRBV7-9,TGTGCCAGCAGCCCAATGCCCGGGACAGTTGAAAAACTGTTTTTT,CASSPMPGTVEKLFF
once,TRBJ2-3,.,12,TRBV2,TGTGCCAGCAGCGGTTATGACGATACGCAGTATTTT,CASSGYDDTQYF
.,TRBJ1-5,TRBD1,13,TRBV2,TGTGCCAGCACCCGACAGGGAGTCAAGCCCCAGCATTTT,CASTRQGVKPQHF
.,TRBJ2-3,.,15,TRBV2,TGTGCCAGCAGCACTTTGGGGGGCTACACAGATACGCAGTATTTT,CASSTLGGYTDTQYF
.,TRBJ2-3,.,13,TRBV29-1,TGCAGCCACAGACCAGGTGGGATAGATACGCAGTATTTT,CSHRPGGIDTQYF
.,TRBJ2-7,TRBD1,16,TRBV28,TGTGCCAGCAGCCGAAGCGGACAGGGTAATCGGTACGAGCAGTACTTC,CASSRSGQGNRYEQYF
.,TRBJ1-5,.,14,TRBV2,TGTGCCAGCAGAGCCAACAGGGAGGGTCAGCCCCAGCATTTT,CASRANREGQPQHF
.,TRBJ2-3,TRBD2,13,TRBV9,TGTGCCAGCAGCTATTGGGGGGGAGATACGCAGTATTTT,CASSYWGGDTQYF
.,TRBJ1-2,TRBD1,15,TRBV5-4,TGTGCCAGCAGCTCCCGGGACAGGGGATCCCTCGGCTACACCTTC,CASSSRDRGSLGYTF
once,TRBJ1-1,.,13,TRBV9,TGTGCCAGCAGCGTGGGAAGCAACACTGAAGCTTTCTTT,CASSVGSNTEAFF
.,TRBJ2-2,.,15,TRBV28,TGTGCCAGCAGTTATCAGGGCTCGGGGATCGGGGAGCTGTTTTTT,CASSYQGSGIGELFF
once,TRBJ2-5,TRBD1,13,TRBV9,TGTGCCAGCAGCGAGACAGGGGTAGAGACCCAGTACTTC,CASSETGVETQYF
.,TRBJ2-6,TRBD1,19,TRBV28,TGTGCCAGCACCTCCCCTCCGGGACAGGGGGATGCTGGGGCCAACGTCCTGACTTTC,CASTSPPGQGDAGANVLTF
.,TRBJ1-5,.,15,TRBV29-1,TGCAGCGTTGAGGGCCTCCAATATAGCAATCAGCCCCAGCATTTT,CSVEGLQYSNQPQHF